This is a list of T cell receptor beta chains from one sample in a study of T cells in Graves' hyperthyroidism and ophthalmopathy. MiXCR was run by TCRdb on the multiplex PCR reads, yielding one entry per CDR3 protein. Among 500,000 to 650,000 distinct CDR3 sequences listed, 12% to 15% were seen once. The sequencing sample was made of blood. The receptors here all came from a woman in her 40s with Graves' hyperthyroidism. Each CDR3 is given with its conserved first and last residue. The D gene is left open where the match is weak. Expanded clones get a size class; other rows say once, few or many, or leave the size out.

V gene	clone size	J gene	D gene	CDR3 DNA	CDR3 protein
TRBV30	many	TRBJ1-6	-	TGTGCCTGGTCACCCGGCAATAATTCACCCCTCCACTTT	CAWSPGNNSPLHF
TRBV7-6	many	TRBJ2-1	-	TGTGCCAGCAGCTACTCCCCAGGGCCATACAATGAGCAGTTCTTC	CASSYSPGPYNEQFF
TRBV5-1	many	TRBJ1-1	TRBD1	TGCGCCAGCAGCTTGGGACAGGGGGTTGAAGCTTTCTTT	CASSLGQGVEAFF
TRBV3-1	many	TRBJ2-3	TRBD2	TGTGCCAGCAGCCTGACTAGCGGGAGTGATACGCAGTATTTT	CASSLTSGSDTQYF
TRBV11-2	many	TRBJ1-1	-	TGTGCCAGCAGCTCCACGAGGGGGGACACTGAAGCTTTCTTT	CASSSTRGDTEAFF
TRBV19	-	TRBJ2-1	-	TGTGCCAGTAAAACAGAGGCCAATTACAATGAGCAGTTCTTC	CASKTEANYNEQFF
TRBV12-3/TRBV12-4	many	TRBJ2-1	TRBD2	TGTGCCAGCAGTCCCCCGGCTAGCGGGAGGGCTCAGTTCTTC	CASSPPASGRAQFF
TRBV7-3	-	TRBJ2-7	TRBD2	TGTGCCAGCAGCTTAATGGCGGGAGCGGCCTACGAGCAGTACTTC	CASSLMAGAAYEQYF
TRBV11-2	many	TRBJ1-1	-	TGTGCCAGCAGCTTAGTTCTCGGTGAAGCTTTCTTT	CASSLVLGEAFF
TRBV7-2	-	TRBJ2-1	TRBD2	TGTGCCAGCAGCCCCCCGTCGGCGGGAGGGCTTAATGAGCAGTTCTTC	CASSPPSAGGLNEQFF
TRBV11-3	many	TRBJ2-7	-	TGTGCCAGCAGCTCATGGGGGAGCGAGCAGTACTTC	CASSSWGSEQYF
TRBV12-3/TRBV12-4	many	TRBJ2-1	TRBD2	TGTGCCAGCAGCGCTGGGTGGGGGGGATACAATGAGCAGTTCTTC	CASSAGWGGYNEQFF